Following are 18 T cell receptor beta chains from one sample sequenced in a study of T cells after yellow fever vaccination. Using its own MiXCR run on the 5' RACE reads, TCRdb lists one record per CDR3 protein. The sample gives over 250,000 distinct CDR3 sequences, over 4.5% of which show up once; under 3.5% is in the top ten. The specimen comprised CD4+ T cells sorted from PBMCs, sampled on the day of the yellow fever booster vaccination. The receptors here all came from a young man who received the YFV17D yellow fever vaccine.

The sample holds many counts of this clonotype. The CDR3 nucleotides read TGTGCCAGCAGCAACTTCCTGGAAGGGAAAAACATTCAGTACTTC. It encodes CASSNFLEGKNIQYF. This chain connects TRBV14 to TRBJ2-4, with D unresolved. This CDR3 spans 15 amino acids. Germline V gene sequence: CDR1 SGHDN, CDR2 FVKESK. V lost 5 bases and J 4 bases, leaving 15 bases between the germline ends. Full variable domain (missing parts from reference TRBV14 and TRBJ2-4): EAGVTQFPSHSVIEKGQTVTLRCDPISGHDNLYWYRRVMGKEIKFLLHFVKESKQDESGMPNNRFLAERTGGTYSTLKVQPAELEDSGVYFCASSNFLEGKNIQYFGAGTRLSVL.

V gene TRBV28 combines with J gene TRBJ1-4; the D gene is possibly TRBD1 (6 bases). The germline V and J ends were trimmed by 6 bases and 8 bases, with 28 bases remaining between them. The CDR3 loop spans 18 amino acids. Germline CDR1 is MDHEN and CDR2 is SYDVKM. The CDR3 loop reads CASSYYPLDRPRTEKLFF. The CDR3 bases are TGTGCCAGCAGCTATTACCCCCTCGACAGGCCCAGGACGGAAAAACTGTTTTTT.

The sample holds many counts of this clonotype. The rearrangement uses TRBV5-1 and TRBJ2-2; D remains unclear. With 0 bases removed from V and 1 base from J, the gap between germline ends came to 4 bases. This CDR3 is 14 amino acids long. Germline CDR1 is SGHRS and CDR2 is YFSETQ. The DNA of the CDR3 is TGCGCCAGCAGCTTGGCCCTGAACACCGGGGAGCTGTTTTTT. Its protein is CASSLALNTGELFF.

The chain is built from TRBV12-3 or TRBV12-4 and TRBJ2-3; TRBD2 aligns across 8 bases. The CDR3 has 16 residues. Trimming took 3 bases from V and 1 from J; bases not matched to a gene: 6. DNA of the CDR3: TGTGCCAGCAGTTTTCAAGGGACTAGAGGCACAGATACGCAGTATTTT. This translates into CASSFQGTRGTDTQYF.

This chain's CDR3 is CSAREQINQPQHF. CDR3 DNA sequence: TGCAGTGCTAGAGAGCAGATCAATCAGCCCCAGCATTTT. The V call is TRBV20-1, the J call TRBJ1-5; D gene unclear. The CDR3 is 13 residues long. The ends were cut back, 0 bases at V and 3 bases at J, with 6 bases in the middle. CDR1 and CDR2 from the germline V gene are DFQATT and SNEGSKA (reference sequence).

This clonotype was recorded a few times. The V gene is TRBV3-1, the J gene TRBJ2-5, with 11 bases that match TRBD2. This CDR3 has 15 amino acids. Germline assignment: CDR1 LGHDT and CDR2 YNNKEL (reference sequence). Trimming cost V 3 bases and J 3 bases; bases outside gene matches: 3. CDR3 DNA: TGTGCCAGCAGCCATCGTAGCGGGGGGGAAGAGACCCAGTACTTC. Amino acid sequence: CASSHRSGGEETQYF.

The chain links TRBV4-1 to TRBJ1-1; D is perhaps TRBD1 (5 bases). Germline lookup yields CDR1 MGHRA and CDR2 YSYEKL. This CDR3 has 15 residues. Trimming stripped 0 bases from V and 1 base from J, with 9 bases between. For the CDR3, the DNA is TGCGCCAGCAGCCAAGAGGGACGGAGGAACACTGAAGCTTTCTTT. The encoded protein is CASSQEGRRNTEAFF.

V gene TRBV7-8 combines with J gene TRBJ2-7; the D is unclear. The V end was cut by 1 base, the J end by 3 bases, with 13 bases between. CDR1 is SGHVS and CDR2 is FQNEAQ in the germline V gene. CDR3 length: 15 residues. For the CDR3, the DNA is TGTGCCAGCAGCTTAGAATCCGGCTCCGGCTACGAGCAGTACGTC. Amino acids: CASSLESGSGYEQYV.

This clonotype was counted many times. The gene calls are TRBV5-1 and TRBJ2-1; 7 positions match TRBD1. Per the germline V gene, CDR1 is SGHRS and CDR2 is YFSETQ. V was pared by 3 bases and J by 9 bases, with 9 bases of the junction left unmatched. The CDR3 runs 14 residues. DNA of the CDR3: TGCGCCAGCAGCTCGCTGACAGGGAAGGTTGAGCAGTTCTTC. Translation gives CASSSLTGKVEQFF.

There are a few counts of this clonotype. The chain links TRBV7-9 to TRBJ1-1, with 8 bases identical to TRBD1. V was pared by 0 bases and J by 11 bases, with 5 bases of the junction left unmatched. The germline gives CDR1 SEHNR, CDR2 FQNEAQ (reference sequence). This CDR3 has 13 amino acids. DNA of the CDR3: TGTGCCAGCAGCTTAGCCGGACAGGGTAAGGCTTTCTTT. As protein: CASSLAGQGKAFF.

The V call is TRBV7-2, the J call TRBJ2-1; D not certain. The germline CDR1 and CDR2 sequences are SGHTA and FQGNSA. V lost 2 bases to trimming and J lost 5 bases, with 13 bases between them. The CDR3 loop spans 15 amino acids. The CDR3 protein is CASSLSWKGDNEQFF. The CDR3 DNA reads TGTGCCAGCAGCTTATCGTGGAAGGGCGACAATGAGCAGTTCTTC.

Only a few counts were recorded for this clonotype. This chain links TRBV5-1 with TRBJ1-2, with 7 nucleotides matching TRBD1. This CDR3 region has 14 residues. Germline CDR1 is SGHRS and CDR2 is YFSETQ. J was trimmed by 8 bases and V by 1 base; bases with no gene match: 8. Here the CDR3 reads CASSLTRGQGGYTF. CDR3 DNA sequence: TGCGCCAGCAGCTTGACAAGGGGGCAGGGGGGCTACACCTTC.

The chain links TRBV2 to TRBJ2-7, with 8 nucleotides matching TRBD1. The V gene end was trimmed by 8 bases and the J gene end by 1 base; junction bases not matched to a gene: 7. The CDR3 runs to 14 residues. The germline gives CDR1 SNHLY, CDR2 FYNNEI. CDR3 coding DNA: TGTGCCAGCTTTGAGGGACAGGAGTCCTACGAGCAGTACTTC. Translation gives CASFEGQESYEQYF.

This clonotype has a count of ten or more. V is TRBV12-3 or TRBV12-4 and J is TRBJ1-6; D is undetermined. This CDR3 is built from 15 residues. Trimming removed 6 bases at V and 7 bases at J, with 16 bases between. CDR3 amino acids: CASSPPGRWNSPLHF. For the CDR3, the DNA is TGTGCCAGCAGCCCTCCTGGTCGGTGGAATTCACCCCTCCACTTT.

A few counts support this clonotype. The chain is built from TRBV3-1 and TRBJ2-7, with 11 bases matching TRBD2. The J segment lost 3 bases and the V segment lost 6 bases, leaving 7 bases of the junction unmatched. Germline CDR1 is LGHDT and CDR2 is YNNKEL (reference sequence). The CDR3 contains 15 residues. CDR3: CASRLSGGGNYEQYF. DNA of the CDR3: TGTGCCAGCAGACTTAGCGGGGGGGGCAACTACGAGCAGTACTTC.

This clonotype was observed a few times. This CDR3 is CSARGTSGGARTGELFF. The CDR3 nucleotides read TGCAGTGCTAGAGGGACTAGCGGGGGGGCGAGAACCGGGGAGCTGTTTTTT. The chain combines TRBV20-1 with TRBJ2-2; 15 nucleotides match TRBD2. V lost 1 base and J lost 5; bases outside the gene matches: 5. There are 17 residues in the CDR3. CDR1 and CDR2 from the germline V gene are DFQATT and SNEGSKA (reference sequence).

The CDR3 spells CASSQEGSGGEAFF. CDR3 nucleotide sequence: TGCGCCAGCAGCCAAGAAGGGTCAGGGGGAGAAGCTTTCTTT. This chain connects TRBV4-3 to TRBJ1-1; 7 bases are a match to TRBD1. V lost 0 bases to trimming and J lost 8 bases; unmatched junction nucleotides: 6. The CDR3 spans 14 residues. Germline assignment: CDR1 LGHNA and CDR2 YSLEER.

The chain employs TRBV5-6 and TRBJ1-3; D gene unclear. In germline, CDR1 is SGHDT, CDR2 YYEEEE. CDR3 length equals 13 residues. V was pared by 4 bases and J by 4 bases, with 9 bases between. CDR3 sequence (DNA): TGTGCCAGCAGCCCCACGTGGGGAAACACCATATATTTT. Residues: CASSPTWGNTIYF. Filled out from reference TRBV5-6 and TRBJ1-3, the complete variable domain reads DAGVTQSPTHLIKTRGQQVTLRCSPKSGHDTVSWYQQALGQGPQFIFQYYEEEERQRGNFPDRFSGHQFPNYSSELNVNALLLGDSALYLCASSPTWGNTIYFGEGSWLTVV.